Listed below are T cell receptor beta chains from one sample, sequenced in a study of T cell repertoires in cytomegalovirus infection. MiXCR was run by TCRdb on the reads, yielding one entry per CDR3 protein. The top ten clones hold 18% of a sample with approximately 250,000 distinct CDR3 sequences, 22% of them seen once. Sequencing was performed on CD8+ T cells from PBMCs. The receptors stem from a human donor in good health (CMV status not recorded). Some clones in this sample may be carry-over from other donors' samples. CDR3s include the opening cysteine and the closing phenylalanine or tryptophan. A D gene is named only where the DNA matches it firmly. Clone size is shown for a subset of rows, as once, few, many or a class of expanded clone.

>few|TRBJ2-1|TRBD2|TRBV12-3/TRBV12-4
TGTGCCAGCAGTTTAGGCCTTCTAGCGGGGGGGTTAAGCTCCTACAATGAGCAGTTCTTC
CASSLGLLAGGLSSYNEQFF
>-|TRBJ1-5|TRBD1|TRBV28
TGTGCCAGCAGTGTTGACAGGGGCCTTTTGCCCCAGCATTTT
CASSVDRGLLPQHF
>-|TRBJ1-1|-|TRBV29-1
TGCAGCGTTGAAGAGCCAGGGATCACTGAAGCTTTCTTT
CSVEEPGITEAFF
>few|TRBJ1-1|-|TRBV12-3/TRBV12-4
TGTGCCAGCAGTTTTGAGACGGCCGGGGCTGAAGCTTTCTTT
CASSFETAGAEAFF
>-|TRBJ2-7|-|TRBV6-1
TGTGCCAGCACCGGACGGGGGACAAGCCTTTCCTACGAGCAGTACTTC
CASTGRGTSLSYEQYF
>-|TRBJ1-2|-|TRBV12-5
TGTGCTAGTGGGCAGACGGAAATCTATGGCTACACCTTC
CASGQTEIYGYTF
>-|TRBJ2-7|TRBD1|TRBV28
TGTGCCAGCAGTTCGGGACAGTACTCCTACGAGCAGTACTTC
CASSSGQYSYEQYF
>many|TRBJ1-3|-|TRBV12-5
TGTGCTAGTGCAGGGCCTGGAAACACCATATATTTT
CASAGPGNTIYF
>-|TRBJ1-1|TRBD1|TRBV5-1
TGCGCCAGCGGGCTACAGGGGCGGACTGAAGCTTTCTTT
CASGLQGRTEAFF
>-|TRBJ2-1|TRBD2|TRBV29-1
TGCAGCGTTGAGACACTAGCGGGGGGCGATGAGCAGTTCTTC
CSVETLAGGDEQFF
>many|TRBJ1-1|-|TRBV12-3/TRBV12-4
TGTGCCAGCAGTTGGACAGCAATGAACACTGAAGCTTTCTTT
CASSWTAMNTEAFF
>once|TRBJ2-3|-|TRBV29-1
TGCAGCGTTGAAGCGACTAGTAATACGCAGTATTTT
CSVEATSNTQYF
>-|TRBJ2-1|-|TRBV29-1
TGCAGCGTTGAAGATCTCGATAATGAGCAGTTCTTC
CSVEDLDNEQFF
>many|TRBJ2-1|-|TRBV6-1
TGTGCCAGCAGTTATTTTGGAGGCAATGAGCAGTTCTTC
CASSYFGGNEQFF
>-|TRBJ2-1|-|TRBV5-5
TGTGCCAGTAGACCAGGGATGAATGAGCAGTTCTTC
CASRPGMNEQFF
>few|TRBJ2-3|-|TRBV20-1
TGCAGTGGAGATACGCAGTATTTT
CSGDTQYF
>few|TRBJ2-7|-|TRBV2
TGTGCCAAAACCCAGACAGACTCCTACGAGCAGTACTTC
CAKTQTDSYEQYF
>-|TRBJ1-6|-|TRBV15
TGTGCCACCAGCCAGGGGTGGAATTCACCCCTCCACTTT
CATSQGWNSPLHF
>-|TRBJ1-6|-|TRBV5-1
TGCGCCAGCAGCTTGGACAGGGCCTATAATTCACCCCTCCACTTT
CASSLDRAYNSPLHF
>-|TRBJ2-1|-|TRBV25-1
TGTGCCAGCAGTGAATATGTAACATCCTACAATGAGCAGTTCTTC
CASSEYVTSYNEQFF
>-|TRBJ2-7|TRBD1|TRBV20-1
TGCAGTGCGTTTGACCTTCGACAGGGGCGATCCTACGAGCAGTACTTC
CSAFDLRQGRSYEQYF
>few|TRBJ2-1|-|TRBV25-1
TGTGCCAGCAGTGAATATCCGGGCAGGGGCCAGTTCTTC
CASSEYPGRGQFF
>few|TRBJ1-6|-|TRBV7-9
TGTGCCAGCAGCTTAACGTCTGCGGAATCACCCCTCCACTTT
CASSLTSAESPLHF
>-|TRBJ1-1|-|TRBV29-1
TGCAGCGTTCTACAGGGCGCTGAAGCTTTCTTT
CSVLQGAEAFF
>few|TRBJ1-6|-|TRBV7-9
TGTGCCAGCAGCCTAGAAGAGGGATCACCCCTCCACTTT
CASSLEEGSPLHF
>-|TRBJ1-5|TRBD1|TRBV28
TGTGCCAGCAGTTGGCCCCAGGGGGAAAGCAATCAGCCCCAGCATTTT
CASSWPQGESNQPQHF
>few|TRBJ2-3|TRBD2|TRBV5-4
TGTGCCAGCAGCCCGCCGAGGGCTAGCGGCAAACGCACAGATACGCAGTATTTT
CASSPPRASGKRTDTQYF
>few|TRBJ2-1|-|TRBV12-3/TRBV12-4
TGTGCCAGCAGTTCGATCGGGACCCCGGTGGGTGAGCAGTTCTTC
CASSSIGTPVGEQFF
>many|TRBJ2-1|-|TRBV7-2
TGTGCCAGCAGCTGGCCGGGACAGCAGTTCTTC
CASSWPGQQFF
>-|TRBJ2-7|TRBD1|TRBV20-1
TGCAGTGCCCCAAACTTCCGGGACAGCTACGAGCAGTACTTC
CSAPNFRDSYEQYF
>few|TRBJ2-5|-|TRBV20-1
TGCAGTGCTAGTGGAGAGACCCAGTACTTC
CSASGETQYF
>many|TRBJ2-5|TRBD2|TRBV5-4
TGTGCCAGCAGCTTGGTGGGACTAGCGGGAGCGGAGACCCAGTACTTC
CASSLVGLAGAETQYF
>many|TRBJ2-5|TRBD1|TRBV28
TGTGCCAGCAGTTTGGGGGTGAGACAGGGGGCCGTGACCCAGTACTTC
CASSLGVRQGAVTQYF
>-|TRBJ2-1|TRBD1|TRBV25-1
TGTGCCAGCAGTGCCGGGACAGGAGACTACAATGAGCAGTTCTTC
CASSAGTGDYNEQFF
>few|TRBJ1-2|TRBD1|TRBV5-4
TGTGCCAGCAGCTTGGTCGGACAGGGTGCTGTTATCGACTATGGCTACACCTTC
CASSLVGQGAVIDYGYTF
>few|TRBJ2-3|TRBD2|TRBV5-6
TGTGCCAGCAGCTTGGATGGCGGGGGAGAGGATACGCAGTATTTT
CASSLDGGGEDTQYF
>-|TRBJ1-4|-|TRBV12-3/TRBV12-4
TGTGCCAGCAGTTTTCGGCCGGATAATGAAAAACTGTTTTTT
CASSFRPDNEKLFF
>-|TRBJ1-1|-|TRBV6-8
TGTGCCAGCAGTCCCCCAGGGGCCTGGGCCATGAACACTGAAGCTTTCTTT
CASSPPGAWAMNTEAFF
>-|TRBJ2-3|-|TRBV12-5
TGTGCTAGTGGTTCCAGTGATCCCACAGATACGCAGTATTTT
CASGSSDPTDTQYF
>few|TRBJ1-5|-|TRBV4-1
TGCGCCAGCAGCCAGGTTGTAGGAAAGGGGCGGCCCCAGCATTTT
CASSQVVGKGRPQHF
>-|TRBJ1-1|-|TRBV15
TGTGCCACCAGCAGTCCCCCGAACACTGAAGCTTTCTTT
CATSSPPNTEAFF
>few|TRBJ1-3|TRBD1|TRBV28
TGTGCCAGCAGTTCGCCCGGACAGGAGGGTTTAGAAGGAAACACCATATATTTT
CASSSPGQEGLEGNTIYF
>few|TRBJ2-5|TRBD1|TRBV28
TGTGCCAGCAGTCCGGGACAGGAGAACCAAGAGACCCAGTACTTC
CASSPGQENQETQYF
>many|TRBJ1-1|-|TRBV4-1
TGCGCCAGCAGCCAAGAGAGTACAGACTTTATCGAAGCTTTCTTT
CASSQESTDFIEAFF
>few|TRBJ1-1|-|TRBV2
TGTGCCAGCAGCGGGGCAGGGAGTAACACTGAAGCTTTCTTT
CASSGAGSNTEAFF
>-|TRBJ1-1|-|TRBV19
TGTGCCAGTAGCGAAGTGGGCACTGAAGCTTTCTTT
CASSEVGTEAFF
>-|TRBJ1-5|-|TRBV27
TGTGCCAGCAGTCTTTCCGAGTATCAGCCCCAGCATTTT
CASSLSEYQPQHF
>few|TRBJ2-1|-|TRBV7-8
TGTGCCAGCAGCGAAGTCCCCAGCTCCTACAATGAGCAGTTCTTC
CASSEVPSSYNEQFF